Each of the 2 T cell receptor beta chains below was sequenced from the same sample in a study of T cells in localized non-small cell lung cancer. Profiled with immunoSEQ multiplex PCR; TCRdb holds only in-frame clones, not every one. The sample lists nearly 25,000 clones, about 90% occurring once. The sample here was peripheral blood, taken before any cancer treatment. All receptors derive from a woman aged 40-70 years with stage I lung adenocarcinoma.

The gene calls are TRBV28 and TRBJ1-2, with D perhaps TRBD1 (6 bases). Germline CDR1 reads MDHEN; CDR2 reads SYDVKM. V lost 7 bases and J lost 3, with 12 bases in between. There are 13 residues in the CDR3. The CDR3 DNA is TGTGCCAGCACCCTGTACAGGGACTATGGCTACACCTTC. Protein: CASTLYRDYGYTF.

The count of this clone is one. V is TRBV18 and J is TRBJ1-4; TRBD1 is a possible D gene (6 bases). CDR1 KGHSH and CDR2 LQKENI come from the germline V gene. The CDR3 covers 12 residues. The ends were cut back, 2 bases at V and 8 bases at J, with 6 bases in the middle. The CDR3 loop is CASSPDREKLFF. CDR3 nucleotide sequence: TGTGCCAGCTCACCAGACAGGGAAAAACTGTTTTTT.